The present TCR beta chain was sequenced within a study of T cells in tumors after PD-1 blockade. Study details: Patients had no prior checkpoint blockade, systemic immunosuppressants, or anti-cancer therapy within 4 weeks. Either cemiplimab 350 mg every 2 weeks or pembrolizumab 200 mg every 3 weeks was given.

The germline V and J ends were trimmed by 4 bases and 0 bases, with 5 bases remaining between them. The CDR3 loop spans 12 amino acids. CDR1 and CDR2 (germline): SGHNT, YYREEE (reference sequence). The protocol was immunoSEQ multiplex PCR, while the TCRdb copy is restricted to in-frame clones and leaves out a portion. Among 45,000 to 50,000 clones listed, around 85% were seen once. To note about this clone: The target antigen is unknown.

Study-wide points: Some novel exhausted tumor clones appeared in pre-treatment blood, suggesting peripheral recruitment.

Tumor or blood genomic DNA was sequenced, with inputs of roughly 550 ng to 6,500 ng. The gene calls are TRBV5-4 and TRBJ2-7; unclear D gene. The starting material was PBMCs, obtained before anti-PD-1 therapy. The clonotype originates from a human donor with advanced basal cell or squamous cell carcinoma (not recorded which). CDR3 loop: CASSANSYEQYF. DNA for the CDR3: TGTGCCAGCAGCGCAAACTCCTACGAGCAGTACTTC.